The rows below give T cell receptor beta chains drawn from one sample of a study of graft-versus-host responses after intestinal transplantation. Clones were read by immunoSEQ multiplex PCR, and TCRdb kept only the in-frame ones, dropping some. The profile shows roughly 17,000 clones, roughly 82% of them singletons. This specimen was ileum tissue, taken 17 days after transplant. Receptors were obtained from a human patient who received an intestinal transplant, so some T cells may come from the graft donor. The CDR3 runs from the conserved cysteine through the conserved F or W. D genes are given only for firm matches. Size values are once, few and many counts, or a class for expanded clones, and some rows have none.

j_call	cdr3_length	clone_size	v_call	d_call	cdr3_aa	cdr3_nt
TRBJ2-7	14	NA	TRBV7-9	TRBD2	CASQWGGTVYEQYF	TGTGCCAGCCAATGGGGGGGGACTGTCTACGAGCAGTACTTC
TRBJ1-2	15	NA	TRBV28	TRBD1	CASSSWGQANYGYTF	TGTGCCAGCAGTTCGTGGGGACAGGCTAACTATGGCTACACCTTC
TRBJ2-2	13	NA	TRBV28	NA	CASSLFSTGELFF	TGTGCCAGCAGTTTATTTAGCACCGGGGAGCTGTTTTTT
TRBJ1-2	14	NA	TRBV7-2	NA	CASSYRGPNYGYTF	TGTGCCAGCAGCTACCGGGGTCCTAACTATGGCTACACCTTC
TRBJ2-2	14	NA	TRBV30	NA	CAWSVLAAPGELFF	TGTGCCTGGAGTGTACTTGCCGCGCCCGGGGAGCTGTTTTTT
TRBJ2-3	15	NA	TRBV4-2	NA	CASSQDTVSTDTQYF	TGTGCCAGCAGCCAAGATACGGTTAGCACAGATACGCAGTATTTT
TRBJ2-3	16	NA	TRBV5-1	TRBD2	CASSLEERGSTDAQYF	TGCGCCAGCAGCTTGGAAGAGCGGGGTTCCACAGATGCGCAGTATTTT
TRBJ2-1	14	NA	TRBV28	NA	CASSIQTSVGEQFF	TGTGCCAGCAGTATACAGACCAGCGTCGGTGAGCAGTTCTTC
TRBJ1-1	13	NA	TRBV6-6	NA	CASSPRSSAEAFF	TGTGCCAGCAGCCCTAGGTCGAGCGCTGAAGCTTTCTTT
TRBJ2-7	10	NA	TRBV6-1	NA	CASSDYEQYF	TGTGCCAGCAGTGACTACGAGCAGTACTTC
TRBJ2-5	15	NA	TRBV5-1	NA	CASRRDGGSQETQYF	TGCGCCAGCAGACGTGATGGGGGGTCCCAAGAGACCCAGTACTTC
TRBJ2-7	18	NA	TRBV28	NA	CASSCEVWGSVAAYEQYF	TGTGCCAGCAGTTGTGAAGTCTGGGGATCGGTAGCTGCATACGAGCAGTACTTC
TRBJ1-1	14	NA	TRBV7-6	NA	CASSYPETGSEAFF	TGTGCCAGCAGCTACCCCGAGACGGGTTCCGAAGCTTTCTTT
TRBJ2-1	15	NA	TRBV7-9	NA	CASSLVGGFYNEQFF	TGTGCCAGCAGCTTAGTGGGCGGCTTCTACAATGAGCAGTTCTTC
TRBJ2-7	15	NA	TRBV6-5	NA	CASLASGPMTYEQYF	TGTGCCAGCCTTGCATCGGGACCGATGACCTACGAGCAGTACTTC
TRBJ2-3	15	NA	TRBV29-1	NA	CSAVSGGISTDTQYF	TGCAGCGCCGTATCGGGCGGGATTAGCACAGATACGCAGTATTTT
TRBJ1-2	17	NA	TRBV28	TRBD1	CASSGQATRQGRNGYTF	TGTGCCAGCAGCGGACAAGCCACCCGACAGGGTCGTAACGGCTACACCTTC
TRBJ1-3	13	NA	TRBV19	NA	CASSIDSGNTIYF	TGTGCCAGTAGTATTGACTCTGGAAACACCATATATTTT
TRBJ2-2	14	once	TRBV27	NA	CATRPTPNTGELFF	TGTGCCACCAGGCCGACCCCGAACACCGGGGAGCTGTTTTTT
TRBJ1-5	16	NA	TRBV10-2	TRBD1	CASSENPGQGAQPQHF	TGCGCCAGCAGTGAAAATCCGGGACAGGGGGCTCAGCCCCAGCATTTT
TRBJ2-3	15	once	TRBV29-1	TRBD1	CSVQNRGISTDTQYF	TGCAGCGTTCAAAACAGGGGGATAAGCACAGATACGCAGTATTTT
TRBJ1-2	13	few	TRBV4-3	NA	CASSQGGHYGYTF	TGCGCCAGCAGCCAAGGGGGACACTATGGCTACACCTTC
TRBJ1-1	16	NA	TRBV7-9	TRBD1	CASSPDRGRGDTEAFF	TGTGCCAGCAGCCCGGACAGGGGGCGAGGTGACACTGAAGCTTTCTTT
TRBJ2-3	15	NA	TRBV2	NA	CASSEAWPPTDTQYF	TGTGCCAGCAGTGAAGCCTGGCCCCCCACAGATACGCAGTATTTT
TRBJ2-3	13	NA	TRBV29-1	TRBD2	CCLAGGNTDTQYF	TGCTGCTTGGCGGGGGGCAACACAGATACGCAGTATTTT
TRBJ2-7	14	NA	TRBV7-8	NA	CASSLGRVSNEQYF	TGTGCCAGCAGCTTAGGTAGGGTTTCCAACGAGCAGTACTTC
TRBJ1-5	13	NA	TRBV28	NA	CASISSRGQPQHF	TGTGCCAGCATCTCTAGCAGGGGTCAGCCCCAGCATTTT
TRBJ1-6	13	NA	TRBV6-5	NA	CASSYELNSPLHF	TGTGCCAGCAGTTACGAGCTTAATTCACCCCTCCACTTT